This entry lists 19 T cell receptor beta chains sequenced from one sample in a study of T-cell memory formation after mild COVID-19. TCRdb reprocessed the 5' RACE reads via MiXCR and lists one record per CDR3 protein. The sample records 350,000 to 500,000 distinct CDR3 sequences, roughly 17% being singletons. The sample was PBMCs or a T cell subset sorted from them (not recorded which). These receptors were obtained from a man younger than 35 who had mild COVID-19 (a few samples of this study predate the infection). Cell type and time point are not known.

The CDR3: CASRRTENQPQHF. The CDR3 DNA follows: TGTGCCAGCAGACGGACAGAAAATCAGCCCCAGCATTTT. The gene calls are TRBV6-1 and TRBJ1-5, with D maybe TRBD1 (6 bases). Trimming left V 6 bases short and J 4 bases short, with 10 bases between. Germline-derived CDR1 and CDR2 are MNHNS and SASEGT. The CDR3 loop spans 13 amino acids.

V usage is TRBV25-1 and J usage is TRBJ1-3; D perhaps matches TRBD1 (6 bases). This CDR3 has 16 amino acids. V shed 4 bases and J shed 0 bases, with 13 bases lying between them. CDR1 and CDR2 from the germline V gene are MGHDK and SYGVNS. The CDR3 is CASSVMDRISGNTIYF. The CDR3 DNA follows: TGTGCCAGCAGTGTCATGGACAGAATCTCTGGAAACACCATATATTTT. The variable domain in full, with the rest retrieved from reference TRBV25-1 and TRBJ1-3, is EADIYQTPRYLVIGTGKKITLECSQTMGHDKMYWYQQDPGMELHLIHYSYGVNSTEKGDLSSESTVSRIRTEHFPLTLESARPSHTSQYLCASSVMDRISGNTIYFGEGSWLTVV.

The chain is built from TRBV6-5 and TRBJ1-3; D uncertain. The CDR3 runs 13 residues. Germline CDR1 reads MNHEY; CDR2 reads SVGAGI. Trimming cost V 2 bases and J 4 bases, with 6 bases left between them. The CDR3 bases are TGTGCCAGCAGTTACGAGTCCGGAAACACCATATATTTT. This gives the protein CASSYESGNTIYF.

This clonotype was seen only a few times. The chain is built from TRBV6-6 and TRBJ2-1, with D uncertain. The CDR3 has 14 amino acids. Trimming took 4 bases from V and 0 from J, leaving 7 bases between them. Germline loops: CDR1 MNHNY, CDR2 SVGAGI (reference sequence). In DNA form, the CDR3 reads TGTGCCAGCAGTTTTACGTACTCCTACAATGAGCAGTTCTTC. It is translated as CASSFTYSYNEQFF.

With regard to this clonotype: A much larger clone sits a single nucleotide away, making a read error possible. This rearrangement joins TRBV7-2 to TRBJ2-1; no clear D. V was cut by 4 bases and J by 6 bases, with 7 bases left in between. CDR1 is SGHTA, CDR2 FQGNSA, per germline. The CDR3 has 12 residues. The CDR3 coding sequence is TGTGCCAGCAGCTCAGACCCCAATGAGCAGTTCTTC. Protein: CASSSDPNEQFF.

The chain is built from TRBV5-5 and TRBJ2-3; TRBD2 matches at 11 bases. The V gene's germline CDR1 is SGHKS and CDR2 YYEKEE (reference sequence). With 7 bases clipped from V and 5 bases from J, the junction kept 6 bases outside the gene matches. CDR3 length: 14 residues. The CDR3, as DNA: TGTGCCAGCTTAAATAGCGGGGGGGGAGATACGCAGTATTTT. Translation: CASLNSGGGDTQYF.

The chain links TRBV10-3 to TRBJ2-3, with unresolved D. The CDR3 consists of 18 residues. With 1 base removed from V and 0 bases from J, the gap between germline ends came to 17 bases. Germline loops: CDR1 ENHRY, CDR2 SYGVKD. The CDR3 is CAISEYSGTLTSTDTQYF. In DNA form, the CDR3 reads TGTGCCATCAGTGAGTACTCGGGCACACTTACCAGCACAGATACGCAGTATTTT.

This chain links TRBV5-4 with TRBJ2-7; possibly TRBD1 for D (5 bases). V lost 0 bases and J lost 3, with 10 bases in between. This CDR3 is built from 14 residues. Germline V CDR1 and CDR2: SGHNT, YYREEE (reference sequence). CDR3 sequence (DNA): TGTGCCAGCAGCTTGGATGGGGCAAGCTACGAGCAGTACGTC. This translates into CASSLDGASYEQYV.

This chain connects TRBV27 to TRBJ2-7; TRBD1 matches 8 bases. V shed 5 bases and J 11 bases; nucleotides not matched to a gene: 5. CDR1 MNHEY and CDR2 SMNVEV come from the germline V gene (reference sequence). This CDR3 region has 11 residues. The CDR3 loop is CASSTGGVEYV. The CDR3 DNA reads as TGTGCCAGCAGTACAGGGGGAGTAGAGTACGTC.

CDR3 DNA sequence: TGCAGCGCTTTGACAGGGGATGGCTACGAGCAGTACTTC. Translating it yields CSALTGDGYEQYF. V is TRBV29-1 and J is TRBJ2-7; 8 bases line up with TRBD1. The V segment lost 7 bases and the J segment 3 bases; nucleotides outside the gene matches: 8. This CDR3 comprises 13 residues. Germline values: CDR1 SQVTM, CDR2 ANQGSEA.

The rearrangement links TRBV5-6 to TRBJ1-5, with D unresolved. The V gene's germline CDR1 is SGHDT and CDR2 YYEEEE. The V gene lost 0 bases and the J gene lost 9 bases, with 16 bases spanning the gap. This CDR3 has 15 amino acids. The CDR3 here is CASSLGGEPYGPQHF. The CDR3 nucleotides read TGTGCCAGCAGCTTGGGAGGAGAACCGTACGGGCCCCAGCATTTT. Filled out from reference TRBV5-6 and TRBJ1-5, the complete variable domain reads DAGVTQSPTHLIKTRGQQVTLRCSPKSGHDTVSWYQQALGQGPQFIFQYYEEEERQRGNFPDRFSGHQFPNYSSELNVNALLLGDSALYLCASSLGGEPYGPQHFGDGTRLSIL.

In its sample, this clonotype was seen a few times. This chain connects TRBV7-2 to TRBJ2-7, with 11 bases matching TRBD2. V dropped 1 base and J dropped 9; count of bases not matched to a gene: 8. CDR3 size: 15 residues. Germline lookup yields CDR1 SGHTA and CDR2 FQGNSA. For the CDR3, the DNA is TGTGCCAGCAGCTTAGGACTAGCGGGGCACGGGGTGCAGTACGTC. This sequence encodes CASSLGLAGHGVQYV.

The J gene is TRBJ1-5, the V gene TRBV5-1; no clear D. In germline, CDR1 is SGHRS, CDR2 YFSETQ. The CDR3 length is 15 residues. Trimming pared 5 bases from V and 5 bases from J, leaving 17 bases between. The CDR3: CASSTLPDGHQPQHF. The CDR3 nucleotides read TGCGCCAGCAGTACACTGCCCGACGGTCATCAGCCCCAGCATTTT.

This clonotype was observed a handful of times. V is TRBV28 and J is TRBJ1-4; D perhaps matches TRBD1 (6 bases). There are 12 residues in the CDR3. Germline CDR1 MDHEN, CDR2 SYDVKM. V shed 7 bases and J shed 7 bases, with 10 bases lying between them. Here the CDR3 DNA reads TGTGCCAGCACCAGGGGAGGTGAAAAACTGTTTTTT. As protein: CASTRGGEKLFF.

The chain recombines TRBV20-1 with TRBJ2-3; TRBD2 agrees at 7 bases. From germline, CDR1 is DFQATT and CDR2 SNEGSKA (reference sequence). The length of the CDR3 is 14 residues. The trim removed 4 bases at V and 8 bases at J, leaving 12 bases unmatched. The CDR3 nucleotides read TGCAGTGCTAATATGGGGGGGTCCTTTGGTACGCAGTATTTT. Translating gives CSANMGGSFGTQYF.

This clonotype was observed a few times. The chain employs TRBV29-1 and TRBJ1-1, with D hard to call. This CDR3 comprises 13 residues. Germline V gene lookup returns CDR1 SQVTM and CDR2 ANQGSEA. Trimming removed 1 base at V and 1 base at J, with 7 bases between. CDR3 coding DNA: TGCAGCGTTGAAGGGGGAGAGAACACTGAAGCTTTCTTT. Translated: CSVEGGENTEAFF.

This clonotype was counted only a few times. This chain connects TRBV7-9 to TRBJ2-2, with TRBD2 as a possible D gene (5 bases). This CDR3 has 17 residues. Germline V gene data show CDR1 as SEHNR and CDR2 as FQNEAQ (reference sequence). V was trimmed by 6 bases and J by 1 base, leaving 18 bases between them. CDR3 residues: CASSPTPLGVNTGELFF. In nucleotides, the CDR3 is TGTGCCAGCAGTCCTACACCCTTGGGAGTGAACACCGGGGAGCTGTTTTTT.

This clonotype was detected a few times. The V call is TRBV5-3, the J call TRBJ2-7, with a weak D call TRBD2 (5 bases). TRBV5-3 is identified as an open reading frame with a role that is uncertain. The CDR3 extends over 16 amino acids. The V end lost 4 bases, the J end lost 3 bases, and 20 bases lay between the germline ends. For the CDR3, the DNA is TGTGCCAGAAGCCCGGAGGAGGAGTCACCATACTACGAGCAGTACGTC. Translating it yields CARSPEEESPYYEQYV.

The V gene is TRBV30, the J gene TRBJ1-5, with D hard to call. Trimming stripped 2 bases from V and 1 base from J, with 6 bases between. CDR1 is GTSNPN and CDR2 is SVGIG in the germline V gene (reference sequence). The CDR3 runs 13 residues. CDR3 bases: TGTGCCTGGAGTAACCAGAGCAATCAGCCCCAGCATTTT. This gives the protein CAWSNQSNQPQHF. The full variable domain, its missing parts supplied by reference TRBV30 and TRBJ1-5, is SQTIHQWPATLVQPVGSPLSLECTVEGTSNPNLYWYRQAAGRGLQLLFYSVGIGQISSEVPQNLSASRPQDRQFILSSKKLLLSDSGFYLCAWSNQSNQPQHFGDGTRLSIL.